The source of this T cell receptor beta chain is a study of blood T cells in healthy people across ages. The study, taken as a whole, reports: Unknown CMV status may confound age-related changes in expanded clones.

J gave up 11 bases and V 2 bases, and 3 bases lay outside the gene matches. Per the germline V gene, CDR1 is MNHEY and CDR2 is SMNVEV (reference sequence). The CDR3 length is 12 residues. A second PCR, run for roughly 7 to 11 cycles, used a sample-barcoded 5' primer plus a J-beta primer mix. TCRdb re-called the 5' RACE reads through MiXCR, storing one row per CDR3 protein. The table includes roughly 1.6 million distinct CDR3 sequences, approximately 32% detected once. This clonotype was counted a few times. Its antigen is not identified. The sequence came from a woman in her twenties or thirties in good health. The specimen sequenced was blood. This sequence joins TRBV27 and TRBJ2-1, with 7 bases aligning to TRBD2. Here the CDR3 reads CASSLGGTKQFF. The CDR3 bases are TGTGCCAGCAGTTTAGGGGGGACTAAGCAGTTCTTC.